A selection of T cell receptor beta chains follows, all from one sample in a study of breast tumors, draining lymph nodes, adjacent tissues. TCRdb passed the multiplex PCR reads through MiXCR, listing each CDR3 protein once. The data contain approximately 60,000 distinct CDR3 sequences, roughly 59% of them seen just once; the ten biggest clones take up roughly 18%. The sequencing sample was made of breast tumor tissue. The receptor set was obtained from a female donor with breast cancer. Some clones in this sample may be carry-over from other donors' samples. CDR3s include the opening cysteine and the closing phenylalanine or tryptophan. A D gene is named only where the DNA matches it firmly. A clone size is listed for some rows: how often the clone was seen (once, few, many), or a class if it is expanded.

d_gene	j_gene	v_gene	abundance	CDR3aa	CDR3nt
-	TRBJ1-6	TRBV9	medium-sized	CASSVGQGSSYNSPLHF	TGTGCCAGCAGCGTAGGGCAGGGTAGCTCCTATAATTCACCCCTCCACTTT
-	TRBJ1-5	TRBV19	many	CASSHSNQPQHF	TGTGCCAGTAGTCATAGCAATCAGCCCCAGCATTTT
-	TRBJ1-2	TRBV13	-	CASSVSKTLGYTF	TGTGCCAGCAGCGTATCGAAGACGCTCGGCTACACCTTC
-	TRBJ1-4	TRBV5-4	-	CASGQRRGEGTNEKLFF	TGTGCCAGCGGCCAACGCAGGGGAGAAGGAACTAATGAGAAACTGTTTTTT
-	TRBJ2-7	TRBV4-3	-	CASSQKQGPYEQYF	TGCGCCAGCAGCCAAAAACAGGGACCCTACGAGCAGTACTTC
-	TRBJ1-4	TRBV4-2	-	CASSQEGANEKLFF	TGTGCCAGCAGCCAAGAGGGGGCTAATGAAAAACTGTTTTTT
TRBD2	TRBJ2-1	TRBV5-1	many	CATSPGLADNEQFF	TGCGCCACATCACCGGGACTAGCGGACAATGAGCAGTTCTTC
TRBD2	TRBJ2-7	TRBV18	many	CASSLAGGSNNEQYF	TGTGCCAGCTCGCTAGCGGGAGGGTCTAACAACGAGCAGTACTTC
-	TRBJ2-7	TRBV20-1	-	CSASAQGSVYEQYF	TGCAGTGCCAGCGCTCAGGGTTCTGTTTACGAGCAGTACTTC
TRBD1	TRBJ2-1	TRBV6-6	-	CASSYFRQGGSSYNEQFF	TGTGCCAGCAGTTACTTTAGACAGGGCGGCTCATCCTACAATGAGCAGTTCTTC
-	TRBJ1-2	TRBV9	-	CASSVAGGIYGYTF	TGTGCCAGCAGCGTTGCCGGGGGGATCTATGGCTACACCTTC
-	TRBJ2-1	TRBV29-1	-	CSDLGRGSSYNEQFF	TGCAGTGACCTTGGCCGGGGCTCCTCCTACAATGAGCAGTTCTTC
-	TRBJ2-7	TRBV15	few	CATSREAHYEQYF	TGTGCCACCAGCAGAGAGGCGCACTACGAGCAGTACTTC
TRBD1	TRBJ1-4	TRBV11-2	-	CASSLGGQGAEKLFF	TGTGCCAGCAGCTTAGGGGGACAGGGGGCTGAAAAACTGTTTTTT
-	TRBJ2-3	TRBV5-4	many	CASSLAGIPDTQYF	TGTGCCAGCAGCTTGGCGGGGATTCCAGATACGCAGTATTTT
TRBD1	TRBJ1-2	TRBV6-5	-	CASNSQTGLYGYTF	TGTGCCAGCAACTCCCAGACAGGGCTCTATGGCTACACCTTC
-	TRBJ2-3	TRBV5-1	-	CASSLATEGAQYF	TGCGCCAGCAGCTTGGCCACGGAGGGAGCGCAGTATTTT
-	TRBJ2-1	TRBV7-2	-	CASKGGGLFYNEQFF	TGTGCCAGCAAAGGGGGGGGGCTCTTCTACAATGAGCAGTTCTTC
TRBD2	TRBJ2-2	TRBV20-1	-	CSARRGLAGYTGELFF	TGCAGTGCTCGACGGGGACTAGCGGGATACACCGGGGAGCTGTTTTTT
TRBD1	TRBJ1-2	TRBV15	medium-sized	CATSREGRGNGYTF	TGTGCCACCAGCAGAGAAGGCAGGGGGAATGGCTACACCTTC
-	TRBJ1-2	TRBV19	-	CASSPLVDLYGYTF	TGTGCCAGTAGTCCACTCGTGGATCTCTATGGCTACACCTTC
-	TRBJ1-2	TRBV7-9	-	CASSSSSSNYGYTF	TGTGCCAGCAGCTCCTCCTCGTCTAACTATGGCTACACCTTC
TRBD2	TRBJ2-1	TRBV30	many	CAWSVFAGEYNEQFF	TGTGCCTGGAGTGTTTTTGCGGGGGAATACAATGAGCAGTTCTTC
TRBD1	TRBJ2-3	TRBV5-6	many	CASSLTGQSTDTQYF	TGTGCCAGCAGCTTGACGGGACAGAGCACAGATACGCAGTATTTT
-	TRBJ2-4	TRBV12-3/TRBV12-4	-	CASKRSDGKNIQYF	TGTGCCAGCAAACGCTCGGACGGGAAAAACATTCAGTACTTC
-	TRBJ1-2	TRBV7-8	many	CASSSIGVGGYTF	TGTGCCAGCAGCTCGATCGGGGTCGGAGGCTACACCTTC
TRBD1	TRBJ1-2	TRBV4-2	-	CASSQSAGGLGYTF	TGTGCCAGCAGCCAATCCGCAGGGGGCCTAGGCTACACCTTC
-	TRBJ1-4	TRBV28	-	CASSPRQASNEKLVF	TGTGCCAGCAGCCCCCGACAGGCCTCTAATGAAAAACTGGTTTTT
TRBD2	TRBJ2-1	TRBV4-1	-	CASARIAGAYNEQFF	TGCGCCAGCGCTAGAATAGCGGGAGCTTACAATGAGCAGTTCTTC
TRBD1	TRBJ2-5	TRBV7-9	once	CASSFRGGQWETQYF	TGTGCCAGCAGCTTTAGAGGGGGACAGTGGGAGACCCAGTACTTC
-	TRBJ2-1	TRBV2	-	CASSAQGLHNEQFF	TGTGCCAGCAGTGCTCAGGGACTTCACAATGAGCAGTTCTTC
-	TRBJ1-2	TRBV20-1	-	CSVGSPNNYSAFYGYTF	TGCAGTGTTGGATCCCCTAATAACTATTCTGCATTCTATGGCTACACCTTC
-	TRBJ1-5	TRBV20-1	once	CSAVRDINQPQHF	TGCAGTGCTGTCCGGGACATCAATCAGCCCCAGCATTTT
TRBD1	TRBJ2-7	TRBV2	-	CASSPGQGFGMIAEQYF	TGTGCCAGCAGTCCGGGACAGGGTTTTGGGATGATCGCCGAGCAGTACTTC
-	TRBJ2-2	TRBV29-1	many	CSVEEESGYAGELFF	TGCAGCGTTGAAGAAGAGTCAGGGTATGCCGGGGAGCTGTTTTTT
-	TRBJ2-1	TRBV27	medium-sized	CASSCTDTYNEQFF	TGTGCCAGCAGTTGCACGGACACCTACAATGAGCAGTTCTTC
-	TRBJ2-7	TRBV11-2	-	CASSLASGQSYEQYF	TGTGCCAGCAGCTTAGCATCAGGGCAGTCCTACGAGCAGTACTTC
-	TRBJ2-2	TRBV4-1	many	CASSSRTRSNTGELFF	TGCGCCAGCAGCTCCAGGACTCGATCGAACACCGGGGAGCTGTTTTTT